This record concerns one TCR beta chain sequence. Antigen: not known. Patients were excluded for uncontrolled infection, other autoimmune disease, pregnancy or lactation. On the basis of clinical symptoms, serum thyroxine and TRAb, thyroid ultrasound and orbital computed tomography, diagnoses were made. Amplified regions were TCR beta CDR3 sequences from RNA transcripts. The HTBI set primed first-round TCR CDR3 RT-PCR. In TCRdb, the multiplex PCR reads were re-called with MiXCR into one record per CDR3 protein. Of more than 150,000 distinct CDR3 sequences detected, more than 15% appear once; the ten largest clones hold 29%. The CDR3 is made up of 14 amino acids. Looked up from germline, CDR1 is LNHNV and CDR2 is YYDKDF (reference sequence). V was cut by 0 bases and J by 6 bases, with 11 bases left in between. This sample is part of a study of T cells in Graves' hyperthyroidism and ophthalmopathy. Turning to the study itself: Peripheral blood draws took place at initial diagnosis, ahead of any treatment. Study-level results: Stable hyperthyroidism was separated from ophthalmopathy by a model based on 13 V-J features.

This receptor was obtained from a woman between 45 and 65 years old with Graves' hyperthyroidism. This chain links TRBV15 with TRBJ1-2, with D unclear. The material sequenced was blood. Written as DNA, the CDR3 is TGTGCCACCAGCAGAGATCTGGGTTCGGATGGCTACACCTTC. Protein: CATSRDLGSDGYTF. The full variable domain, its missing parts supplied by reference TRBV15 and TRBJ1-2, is DAMVIQNPRYQVTQFGKPVTLSCSQTLNHNVMYWYQQKSSQAPKLLFHYYDKDFNNEADTPDNFQSRRPNTSFCFLDIRSPGLGDTAMYLCATSRDLGSDGYTFGSGTRLTVV.